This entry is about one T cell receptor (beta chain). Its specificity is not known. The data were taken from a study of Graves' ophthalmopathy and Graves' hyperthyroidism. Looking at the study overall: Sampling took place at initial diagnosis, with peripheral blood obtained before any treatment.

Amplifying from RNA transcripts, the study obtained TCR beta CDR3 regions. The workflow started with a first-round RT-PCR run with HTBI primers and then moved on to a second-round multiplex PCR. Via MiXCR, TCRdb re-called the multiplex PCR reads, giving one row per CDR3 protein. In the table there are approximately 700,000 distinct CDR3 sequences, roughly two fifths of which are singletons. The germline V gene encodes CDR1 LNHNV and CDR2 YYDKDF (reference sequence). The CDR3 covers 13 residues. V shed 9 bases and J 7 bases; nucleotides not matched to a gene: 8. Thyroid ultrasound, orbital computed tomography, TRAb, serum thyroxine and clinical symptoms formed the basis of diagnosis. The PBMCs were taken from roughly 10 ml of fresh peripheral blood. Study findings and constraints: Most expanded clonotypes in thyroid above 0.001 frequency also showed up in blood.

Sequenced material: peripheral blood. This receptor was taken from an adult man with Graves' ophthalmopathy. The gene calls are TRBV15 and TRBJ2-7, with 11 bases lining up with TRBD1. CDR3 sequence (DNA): TGTGCCACTTCGGGACAGGGGGTGTGGGAGCAGTACTTC. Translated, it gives CATSGQGVWEQYF.